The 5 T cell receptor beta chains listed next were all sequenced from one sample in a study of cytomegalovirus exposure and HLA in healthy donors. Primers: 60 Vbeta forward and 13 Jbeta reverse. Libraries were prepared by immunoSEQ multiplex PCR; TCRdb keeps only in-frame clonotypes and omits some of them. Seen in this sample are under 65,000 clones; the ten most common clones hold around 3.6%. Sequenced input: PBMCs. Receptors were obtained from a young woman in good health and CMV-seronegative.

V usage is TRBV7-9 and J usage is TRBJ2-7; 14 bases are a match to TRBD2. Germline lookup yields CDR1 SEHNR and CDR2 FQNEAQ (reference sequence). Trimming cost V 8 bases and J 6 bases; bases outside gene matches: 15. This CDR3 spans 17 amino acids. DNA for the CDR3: TGTGCCAGCTCGACTAGCGGGAGGGCCGGAGTCAGCCGCGAGCAGTACTTC. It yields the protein CASSTSGRAGVSREQYF.

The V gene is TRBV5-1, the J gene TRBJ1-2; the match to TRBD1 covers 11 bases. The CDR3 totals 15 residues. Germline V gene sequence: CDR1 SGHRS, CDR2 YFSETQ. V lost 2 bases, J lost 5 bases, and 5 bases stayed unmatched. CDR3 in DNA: TGCGCCAGCAGCTTTGGGGACAGGGGGTCTTATGGCTACACCTTC. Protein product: CASSFGDRGSYGYTF.

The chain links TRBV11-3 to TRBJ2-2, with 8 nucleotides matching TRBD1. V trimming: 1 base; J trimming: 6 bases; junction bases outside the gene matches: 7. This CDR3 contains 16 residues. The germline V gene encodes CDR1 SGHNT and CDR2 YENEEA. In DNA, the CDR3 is TGTGCCAGCAGCTTAGGGACAGGGTATTGGGCCGGGGAGCTGTTTTTT. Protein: CASSLGTGYWAGELFF.

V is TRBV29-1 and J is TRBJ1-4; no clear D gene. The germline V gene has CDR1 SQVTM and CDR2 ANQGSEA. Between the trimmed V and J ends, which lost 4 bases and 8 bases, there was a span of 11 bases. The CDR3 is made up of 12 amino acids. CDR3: CSVGELKEKLFF. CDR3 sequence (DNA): TGCAGCGTTGGGGAGTTGAAGGAAAAACTGTTTTTT.

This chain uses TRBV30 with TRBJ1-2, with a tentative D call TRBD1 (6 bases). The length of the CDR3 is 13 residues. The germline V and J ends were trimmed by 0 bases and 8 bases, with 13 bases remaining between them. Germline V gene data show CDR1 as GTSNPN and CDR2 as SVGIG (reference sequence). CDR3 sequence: CAWSVAGAGGYTF. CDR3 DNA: TGTGCCTGGAGTGTTGCGGGGGCGGGGGGCTACACCTTC.